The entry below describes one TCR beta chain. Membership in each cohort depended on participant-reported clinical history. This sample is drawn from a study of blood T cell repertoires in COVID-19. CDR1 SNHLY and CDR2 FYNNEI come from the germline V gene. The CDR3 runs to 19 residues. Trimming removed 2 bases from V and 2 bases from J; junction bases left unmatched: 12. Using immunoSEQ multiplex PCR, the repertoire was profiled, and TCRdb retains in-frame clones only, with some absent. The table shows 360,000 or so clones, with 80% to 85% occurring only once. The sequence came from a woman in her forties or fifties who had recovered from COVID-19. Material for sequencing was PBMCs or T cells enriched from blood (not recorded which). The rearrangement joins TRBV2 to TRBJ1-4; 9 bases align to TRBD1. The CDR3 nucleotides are TGTGCCAGCAGTGAAAGGACCTTCCGGGACAGGGTCACTAATGAAAAACTGTTTTTT. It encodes CASSERTFRDRVTNEKLFF.